The clone carrying this T cell receptor (beta chain) was counted only a few times. With V trimmed by 2 bases and J by 7 bases, 14 bases remained unmatched. Germline V CDR1 and CDR2: KGHSH, LQKENI. This CDR3 comprises 16 residues. This sample was included in a study of blood T cell repertoires in COVID-19. On the study more broadly: Sites in the United States, Italy and Spain provided acute and convalescent COVID-19 samples. In each case, the material was cDNA or gDNA derived from T cells, B-cell-depleted T cells, or PBMCs.

Authors' data handling: From reference gene primer amplification, estimates of nucleated cell counts were derived. The repertoire was sequenced with immunoSEQ multiplex PCR; TCRdb's copy has only in-frame clones and lacks some. The D gene and trimming were derived from the DNA, and the V and J assignments and clone size from that table. The sample has around 150,000 clones; 65% to 85% are singletons. This TCR came from a woman in her 50s with acute or convalescent COVID-19. Sequencing used peripheral blood. The chain employs TRBV18 and TRBJ2-7; 7 bases agree with TRBD1. CDR3 loop: CASSPVDGTASREQYF. The CDR3 region has the DNA TGTGCCAGCTCACCAGTTGATGGGACAGCTTCGCGGGAGCAGTACTTC.